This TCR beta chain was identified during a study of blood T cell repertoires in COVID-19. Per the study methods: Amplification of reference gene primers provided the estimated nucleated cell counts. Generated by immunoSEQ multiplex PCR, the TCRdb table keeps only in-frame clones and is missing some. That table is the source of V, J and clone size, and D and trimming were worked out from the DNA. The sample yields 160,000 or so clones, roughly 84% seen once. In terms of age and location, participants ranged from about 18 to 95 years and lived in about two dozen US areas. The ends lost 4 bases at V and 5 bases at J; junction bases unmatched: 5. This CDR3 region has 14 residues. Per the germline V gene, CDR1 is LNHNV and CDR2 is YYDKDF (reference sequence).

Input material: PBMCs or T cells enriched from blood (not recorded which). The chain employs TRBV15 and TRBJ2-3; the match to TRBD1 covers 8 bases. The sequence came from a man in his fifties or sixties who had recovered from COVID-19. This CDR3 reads CATSIGQGEDTQYF. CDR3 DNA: TGTGCCACCAGCATAGGACAGGGCGAAGATACGCAGTATTTT.